This T cell receptor (beta chain) came from a study of cytomegalovirus exposure and HLA in healthy donors. On the study more broadly: Within the Caucasian-associated ancestry cluster were about 81% of the roughly 360 genotyped donors.

Study-wide points: Researchers catalogued roughly 150 TCR beta chains as cytomegalovirus-associated. Several of the most significant clusters were apparently associated with common viral pathogens in a later analysis.

V was pared by 4 bases and J by 1 base, with 7 bases between. CDR1 MDHEN and CDR2 SYDVKM come from the germline V gene. CDR3 length: 13 residues. The study ran its PCR with 60 Vbeta and 13 Jbeta primers. The assay was immunoSEQ multiplex PCR, and TCRdb's table has in-frame clones only and misses some. This sample carries about 180,000 clones, roughly 79% of them seen once, and the ten largest clones take 2.5% to 3.5%. Concerning this clone itself: Antigen specificity is unknown.

The V call is TRBV28, the J call TRBJ1-1; D is perhaps TRBD1 (5 bases). This TCR was sampled from a woman aged 45-60 years in good health and CMV-seropositive. The specimen was PBMCs. CDR3 in amino acids: CASSYRRNTEAFF. The CDR3 DNA reads as TGTGCCAGCAGTTACAGGAGGAACACTGAAGCTTTCTTT.